These 32 T cell receptor beta chains were all obtained from the same sample, sequenced in a study of CD8+ T cells in alopecia areata. Isolated RNA was reverse transcribed into cDNA used as the sequencing template. Produced via immunoSEQ multiplex PCR; TCRdb's table is partial and in-frame only. This sample yields roughly 150,000 clones, of which roughly 50% are seen a single time; under 8% belongs to the top ten. This specimen consisted of CD4+ T cells sorted from blood, obtained at week 0. The receptors here all came from a human donor with alopecia areata.

The J gene is TRBJ2-1, the V gene TRBV2; the match to TRBD2 covers 11 bases. J lost 0 bases, V lost 9 bases, and 13 bases had no gene match. CDR1 and CDR2 (germline): SNHLY, FYNNEI. There are 18 residues in the CDR3. CDR3 sequence: CASKLAGVLLFSYNEQFF. The CDR3 DNA reads TGTGCCAGTAAACTAGCGGGGGTTCTTTTATTCTCCTACAATGAGCAGTTCTTC.

J is TRBJ2-5 and V is TRBV5-1; TRBD2 is a possible D gene (6 bases). The V end was cut by 4 bases, the J end by 3 bases, with 13 bases between. From germline, CDR1 is SGHRS and CDR2 YFSETQ. The CDR3 runs to 14 residues. The CDR3, as DNA: TGCGCCAGCAGCCGGGGACTGAATGAAGAGACCCAGTACTTC. Its translation is CASSRGLNEETQYF.

The J gene is TRBJ1-6, the V gene TRBV5-4; D is possibly TRBD1 (5 bases). V lost 2 bases, J lost 4 bases, and 7 bases lay in between. CDR1 is SGHNT, CDR2 YYREEE, per germline (reference sequence). This CDR3 has 14 amino acids. Written as DNA, the CDR3 is TGTGCCAGCAGCTTTGGACAATATAATTCACCCCTCCACTTT. This translates into CASSFGQYNSPLHF.

The table lists this clone with a few counts. The gene calls are TRBV25-1 and TRBJ1-2; D gene unclear. The CDR3 sequence is 16 residues long. Germline V gives CDR1 MGHDK, CDR2 SYGVNS. V was trimmed by 4 bases and J by 5 bases, leaving 20 bases between them. CDR3 coding DNA: TGTGCCAGCAGTGCCCAAGGGCGGGTAGGAGGATATGGCTACACCTTC. Protein product: CASSAQGRVGGYGYTF.

J is TRBJ2-5 and V is TRBV2; TRBD2 might be the D (5 bases). This CDR3 comprises 14 residues. The V gene's germline CDR1 is SNHLY and CDR2 FYNNEI. V lost 3 bases and J lost 5, with 13 bases in between. The DNA for the CDR3 is TGTGCCAGCAGTGACCGGAGGACCGGGGAGACCCAGTACTTC. Its protein is CASSDRRTGETQYF.

In its sample, this clone was seen a few times. This chain uses TRBV14 with TRBJ1-2, with D perhaps TRBD1 (5 bases). This CDR3 region has 13 residues. V lost 2 bases, J lost 8 bases, and 12 bases lay in between. CDR1 is SGHDN, CDR2 FVKESK, per germline. Here the CDR3 DNA reads TGTGCCAGCAGCCAACGGGACGGGAGAGGCTACACCTTC. This encodes CASSQRDGRGYTF.

The chain combines TRBV7-9 with TRBJ1-2; D possibly corresponds to TRBD1 (5 bases). This CDR3 comprises 14 residues. The V end lost 5 bases, the J end lost 4 bases, and 14 bases lay between the germline ends. The germline gives CDR1 SEHNR, CDR2 FQNEAQ (reference sequence). The CDR3 DNA follows: TGTGCCAGCAGCCACCAGGGCGCCGGCTATGGCTACACCTTC. Translation gives CASSHQGAGYGYTF.

The chain uses TRBV15 and TRBJ2-7, with D perhaps TRBD2 (5 bases). The germline V and J ends were trimmed by 0 bases and 3 bases, with 9 bases remaining between them. The CDR3 spans 14 residues. CDR1 and CDR2 (germline): LNHNV, YYDKDF (reference sequence). The CDR3 region is CATSRDPGSYEQYF. CDR3 sequence (DNA): TGTGCCACCAGCAGAGACCCGGGAAGCTACGAGCAGTACTTC.

The V and J genes are TRBV7-9 and TRBJ1-5, with TRBD1 identical over 9 bases. This CDR3 contains 14 residues. The germline V gene has CDR1 SEHNR and CDR2 FQNEAQ (reference sequence). The J segment lost 9 bases and the V segment lost 3 bases, leaving 6 bases of the junction unmatched. The CDR3 reads CASSLGQGSRPQHF. In nucleotides, the CDR3 is TGTGCCAGCAGCTTGGGACAGGGTTCGAGGCCCCAGCATTTT.

There are a few counts of this clone. This chain uses TRBV7-2 with TRBJ2-1; D unresolved. The CDR3 consists of 14 residues. CDR1 is SGHTA and CDR2 is FQGNSA in the germline V gene. The germline V and J ends were trimmed by 0 bases and 9 bases, with 12 bases remaining between them. CDR3 residues: CASSLAASTVEQFF. The CDR3 DNA is TGTGCCAGCAGCTTAGCGGCTTCGACGGTTGAGCAGTTCTTC.

The rearrangement uses TRBV2 and TRBJ1-1; D gene unclear. The CDR3 covers 15 residues. Germline-derived CDR1 and CDR2 are SNHLY and FYNNEI. Between the trimmed V and J ends, which lost 5 bases and 2 bases, there was a span of 15 bases. The CDR3, as DNA: TGTGCCAGCAGTTTTGCAATAGGCGGTAACACTGAAGCTTTCTTT. It translates to CASSFAIGGNTEAFF.

The chain is built from TRBV7-8 and TRBJ2-3; a possible D gene is TRBD1 (7 bases). This CDR3 is built from 15 residues. Trimming cost V 6 bases and J 2 bases, with 15 bases left between them. Germline V gene sequence: CDR1 SGHVS, CDR2 FQNEAQ. CDR3 protein: CASSLTRGDTDTQYF. The CDR3 nucleotides read TGTGCCAGCAGTCTTACCAGGGGGGACACAGATACGCAGTATTTT. Complete variable domain (other parts from reference TRBV7-8 and TRBJ2-3): GAGVSQSPRYKVAKRGQDVALRCDPISGHVSLFWYQQALGQGPEFLTYFQNEAQLDKSGLPSDRFFAERPEGSVSTLKIQRTQQEDSAVYLCASSLTRGDTDTQYFGPGTRLTVL.

The chain is built from TRBV4-1 and TRBJ1-2, with D tentatively TRBD1 (6 bases). Germline V gene sequence: CDR1 MGHRA, CDR2 YSYEKL. The CDR3 is 13 residues long. Trimming removed 3 bases at V and 6 bases at J, with 11 bases between. The CDR3 is CASSHRAGDGYTF. The CDR3 DNA sequence: TGCGCCAGCAGCCATCGGGCAGGGGATGGCTACACCTTC.

The chain links TRBV4-1 to TRBJ2-7; TRBD1 agrees at 12 bases. The CDR3 is 16 residues long. The junction had 9 bases not matched to a gene; V was cut back by 1 base and J by 8 bases. Germline lookup yields CDR1 MGHRA and CDR2 YSYEKL. DNA of the CDR3: TGCGCCAGCAGCCAAGGCCCGGGACAGGGGGCGCGCAAGCAGTACTTC. This sequence encodes CASSQGPGQGARKQYF.

This clone was detected only a few times. The genes are TRBV6-5 and TRBJ2-1; either TRBD1 or TRBD2 may supply D (5 bases each). The V gene's germline CDR1 is MNHEY and CDR2 SVGAGI. The CDR3 loop spans 12 amino acids. V was clipped by 3 bases and J by 7 bases, with 7 bases between them. In nucleotides, the CDR3 is TGTGCCAGCAGTTATTGGGGGAATGAGCAGTTCTTC. Protein: CASSYWGNEQFF.

The gene calls are TRBV7-2 and TRBJ2-5; the match to TRBD2 covers 9 bases. The J segment lost 2 bases and the V segment lost 4 bases, leaving 5 bases of the junction unmatched. Germline V lookup: CDR1 SGHTA, CDR2 FQGNSA. The CDR3 has 15 amino acids. The CDR3 loop is CASSSGSGSQETQYF. The CDR3 bases are TGTGCCAGCAGCTCGGGTAGCGGGAGTCAAGAGACCCAGTACTTC. Filled out from reference TRBV7-2 and TRBJ2-5, the complete variable domain reads GAGVSQSPSNKVTEKGKDVELRCDPISGHTALYWYRQSLGQGLEFLIYFQGNSAPDKSGLPSDRFSAERTGGSVSTLTIQRTQQEDSAVYLCASSSGSGSQETQYFGPGTRLLVL.

The chain recombines TRBV30 with TRBJ1-5; 11 bases fit TRBD1. Germline CDR1 GTSNPN, CDR2 SVGIG (reference sequence). The CDR3 runs 16 residues. Trimming cost V 2 bases and J 3 bases; bases outside gene matches: 6. This chain's CDR3 is CAWSRGTGGSNQPQHF. The CDR3 region has the DNA TGTGCCTGGAGTCGCGGGACAGGGGGTTCCAATCAGCCCCAGCATTTT.

V usage is TRBV19 and J usage is TRBJ2-1, with unresolved D. V was cut by 3 bases and J by 0 bases, with 6 bases left in between. Germline V gives CDR1 LNHDA, CDR2 SQIVND (reference sequence). The CDR3 loop spans 14 amino acids. Here the CDR3 DNA reads TGTGCCAGTAGTATTTGGGGCTCCTACAATGAGCAGTTCTTC. Protein sequence: CASSIWGSYNEQFF.

This clone has a handful of counts. V gene TRBV29-1 combines with J gene TRBJ1-1; D may be TRBD1 (5 bases). This CDR3 has 13 amino acids. V was cut by 4 bases and J by 3 bases, with 12 bases left in between. Germline CDR1 reads SQVTM; CDR2 reads ANQGSEA. CDR3 sequence reads: CSVVRGGDTEAFF. In nucleotides, the CDR3 is TGCAGCGTTGTAAGGGGAGGCGACACTGAAGCTTTCTTT.

The rearrangement links TRBV5-6 to TRBJ2-7; 10 bases map to TRBD1. There are 14 residues in the CDR3. Germline loops: CDR1 SGHDT, CDR2 YYEEEE. Losses at the gene ends were 2 bases for V and 5 bases for J; bases not matched to a gene: 4. Here the CDR3 DNA reads TGTGCCAGCAGCTTCCGACAGGGGGCCCACGAGCAGTACTTC. Translated, it gives CASSFRQGAHEQYF.

The CDR3 here is CASSPLNDNSPLHF. CDR3 nucleotide sequence: TGTGCCAGCTCACCACTTAACGATAATTCACCCCTCCACTTT. The chain is built from TRBV18 and TRBJ1-6; D unclear. Germline V CDR1 and CDR2: KGHSH, LQKENI. The CDR3 covers 14 residues. The ends were cut back, 1 base at V and 5 bases at J, with 6 bases in the middle.

This clone was seen a handful of times. The genes are TRBV19 and TRBJ2-2; the match to TRBD2 covers 9 bases. Trimming at V came to 6 bases and at J to 2 bases, leaving 10 bases not matched to a gene. Germline CDR1 is LNHDA and CDR2 is SQIVND (reference sequence). The CDR3 consists of 17 residues. The CDR3 protein is CASRKGPGLANTGELFF. CDR3 bases: TGTGCCAGTAGGAAGGGCCCGGGACTAGCCAACACCGGGGAGCTGTTTTTT.

The chain has TRBV6-1 and TRBJ2-7; D unresolved. The CDR3 loop spans 15 amino acids. V lost 1 base and J 0 bases, leaving 10 bases between the germline ends. The germline V gene encodes CDR1 MNHNS and CDR2 SASEGT. CDR3 protein: CASSEEAVGSYEQYF. The CDR3 coding sequence is TGTGCCAGCAGTGAAGAGGCCGTGGGCTCCTACGAGCAGTACTTC.

The chain couples TRBV5-1 to TRBJ2-1, with 9 nucleotides matching TRBD1. Looked up from germline, CDR1 is SGHRS and CDR2 is YFSETQ. This CDR3 spans 15 amino acids. Germline trimming cut 0 bases from V and 4 bases from J; bases unmatched to any gene: 2. CDR3 amino acids: CASSLEGQGYNEQFF. The CDR3 DNA is TGCGCCAGCAGCTTGGAGGGACAGGGATACAATGAGCAGTTCTTC.

This chain links TRBV2 with TRBJ2-2; D is undetermined. This CDR3 comprises 15 residues. V lost 6 bases and J lost 0, with 11 bases in between. Germline CDR1 reads SNHLY; CDR2 reads FYNNEI. The CDR3, as DNA: TGTGCCAGCAGGGGTCGAAGTTCGAACACCGGGGAGCTGTTTTTT. Its protein is CASRGRSSNTGELFF. The full variable domain, with the rest looked up from reference TRBV2 and TRBJ2-2, is EPEVTQTPSHQVTQMGQEVILRCVPISNHLYFYWYRQILGQKVEFLVSFYNNEISEKSEIFDDQFSVERPDGSNFTLKIRSTKLEDSAMYFCASRGRSSNTGELFFGEGSRLTVL.

V usage is TRBV4-1 and J usage is TRBJ2-1; TRBD2 matches at 10 bases. Unmatched junction bases numbered 10, after V lost 6 bases and J lost 5 bases. The V gene's germline CDR1 is MGHRA and CDR2 YSYEKL. The CDR3 is 16 amino acids. The CDR3 region has the DNA TGCGCCAGCAGTCGACTCATAGCGGGGGGCCACAATGAGCAGTTCTTC. Its protein is CASSRLIAGGHNEQFF.

The chain carries TRBV5-1 and TRBJ2-6; D remains unclear. This CDR3 is built from 14 residues. CDR1 and CDR2 (germline): SGHRS, YFSETQ. The ends were cut back, 7 bases at V and 0 bases at J, with 8 bases in the middle. The chain's CDR3 is CASGQDSGANVLTF. Here the CDR3 DNA reads TGCGCCAGCGGGCAGGACTCTGGGGCCAACGTCCTGACTTTC.

The chain carries TRBV13 and TRBJ2-3, with 8 positions matching TRBD2. Per the germline V gene, CDR1 is PRHDT and CDR2 is FYEKMQ (reference sequence). V lost 5 bases and J lost 3; bases outside the gene matches: 10. This CDR3 is 16 amino acids long. In nucleotides, the CDR3 is TGTGCCAGCAGCGACCTCCACCGGGGGGGGACAGATACGCAGTATTTT. Residues: CASSDLHRGGTDTQYF.

The chain joins TRBV7-2 to TRBJ1-1; D gene uncertain. Germline CDR1 SGHTA, CDR2 FQGNSA. Trimming took off 5 bases at V and 4 bases at J, with 8 bases between the two ends. CDR3 length: 12 residues. This chain's CDR3 is CASSPQATEAFF. CDR3 nucleotides: TGTGCCAGCAGCCCGCAGGCCACTGAAGCTTTCTTT.

This chain uses TRBV5-1 with TRBJ2-3; D tentatively reads TRBD1 or TRBD2 (5 bases each). The germline CDR1 and CDR2 sequences are SGHRS and YFSETQ. This CDR3 has 15 residues. Deletions cut 6 bases from V and 3 bases from J, with 17 bases between. CDR3 DNA sequence: TGCGCCAGCACCGGCGAGGGGATCGGGACAGATACGCAGTATTTT. Amino acid sequence: CASTGEGIGTDTQYF.

The rearrangement joins TRBV7-8 to TRBJ1-6, with 7 bases fitting TRBD1. V gave up 5 bases and J gave up 6 bases; unmatched junction bases: 7. Germline values: CDR1 SGHVS, CDR2 FQNEAQ. The CDR3 totals 15 residues. CDR3 in DNA: TGTGCCAGCAGCGAGGGACAGCGAAGTAATTCACCCCTCCACTTT. It encodes CASSEGQRSNSPLHF.

This chain uses TRBV7-9 with TRBJ1-2; D not resolved. This CDR3 contains 13 residues. Trimming shortened V by 7 bases and J by 1 base, and 10 bases separated the two germline ends. Germline V CDR1 and CDR2: SEHNR, FQNEAQ (reference sequence). The CDR3 sequence: CASTETLNYGYTF. The CDR3 DNA reads TGTGCCAGCACCGAGACACTTAACTATGGCTACACCTTC.